The sequence of this TCR beta chain was determined in a study of identical twins. Study findings and constraints: Sequences that were beta out-of-frame showed weaker excess twin sharing.

Germline CDR1 is LGHDT and CDR2 is YNNKEL (reference sequence). The CDR3 runs 16 residues. The V and J ends lost 1 base and 0 bases respectively, with 9 bases between them. MiXCR, run by TCRdb on the 5' RACE reads, gives a single entry per CDR3 protein. The sample has 700,000 or so distinct CDR3 sequences; 8.6% are singletons. This clonotype was observed a few times. No antigen is known for it. A further study also used this sample, focusing on yellow fever vaccine responses in identical twins.

The rearrangement links TRBV3-1 to TRBJ2-2, with D uncertain. The sequenced material came from PBMCs. The origin of this receptor is a woman younger than 30 in good health. CDR3: CASSQGVLANTGELFF. CDR3 DNA sequence: TGTGCCAGCAGCCAAGGTGTGCTCGCGAACACCGGGGAGCTGTTTTTT.